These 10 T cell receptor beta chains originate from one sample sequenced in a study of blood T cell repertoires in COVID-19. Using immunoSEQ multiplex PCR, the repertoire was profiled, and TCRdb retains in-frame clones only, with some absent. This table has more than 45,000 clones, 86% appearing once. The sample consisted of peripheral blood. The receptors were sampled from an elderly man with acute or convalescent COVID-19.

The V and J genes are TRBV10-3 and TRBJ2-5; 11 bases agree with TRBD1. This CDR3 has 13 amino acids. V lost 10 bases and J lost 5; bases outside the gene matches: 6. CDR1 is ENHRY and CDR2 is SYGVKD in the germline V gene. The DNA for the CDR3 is TGTGCCACCGGGACAGGGGGAACGGAGACCCAGTACTTC. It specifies CATGTGGTETQYF.

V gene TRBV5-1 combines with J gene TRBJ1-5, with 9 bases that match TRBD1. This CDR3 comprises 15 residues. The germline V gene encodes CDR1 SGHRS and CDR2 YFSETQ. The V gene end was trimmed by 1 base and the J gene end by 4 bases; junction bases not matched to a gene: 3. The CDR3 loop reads CASSLSTGGNQPQHF. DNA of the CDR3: TGCGCCAGCAGCTTGTCGACAGGGGGGAATCAGCCCCAGCATTTT. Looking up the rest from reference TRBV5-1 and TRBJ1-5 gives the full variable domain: KAGVTQTPRYLIKTRGQQVTLSCSPISGHRSVSWYQQTPGQGLQFLFEYFSETQRNKGNFPGRFSGRQFSNSRSEMNVSTLELGDSALYLCASSLSTGGNQPQHFGDGTRLSIL.

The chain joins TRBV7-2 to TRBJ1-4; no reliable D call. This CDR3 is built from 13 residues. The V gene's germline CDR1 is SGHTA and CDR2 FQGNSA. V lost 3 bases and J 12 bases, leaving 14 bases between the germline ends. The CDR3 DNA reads TGTGCCAGCAGCTTTAACTTAAGACAAGAACTGTTTTTT. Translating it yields CASSFNLRQELFF.

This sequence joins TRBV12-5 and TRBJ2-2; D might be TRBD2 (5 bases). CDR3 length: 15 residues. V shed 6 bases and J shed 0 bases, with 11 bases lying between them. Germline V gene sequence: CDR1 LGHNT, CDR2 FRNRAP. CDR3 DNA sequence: TGTGCTAGTGGGTCTAAACTAGCGAACACCGGGGAGCTGTTTTTT. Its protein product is CASGSKLANTGELFF.

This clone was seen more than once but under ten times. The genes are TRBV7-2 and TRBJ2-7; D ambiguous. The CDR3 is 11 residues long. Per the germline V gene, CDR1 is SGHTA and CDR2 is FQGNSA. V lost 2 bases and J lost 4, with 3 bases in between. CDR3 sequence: CASSLHYEQYF. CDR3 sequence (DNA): TGTGCCAGCAGCTTACATTACGAGCAGTACTTC.

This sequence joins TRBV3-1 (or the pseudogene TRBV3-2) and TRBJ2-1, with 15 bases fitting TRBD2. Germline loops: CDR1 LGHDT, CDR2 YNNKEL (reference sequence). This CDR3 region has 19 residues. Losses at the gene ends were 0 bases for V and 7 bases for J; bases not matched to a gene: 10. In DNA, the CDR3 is TGTGCCAGCAGCCAAGATGGGACTAGCGGGGGGTATGTAGGTAATGAGCAGTTCTTC. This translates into CASSQDGTSGGYVGNEQFF.

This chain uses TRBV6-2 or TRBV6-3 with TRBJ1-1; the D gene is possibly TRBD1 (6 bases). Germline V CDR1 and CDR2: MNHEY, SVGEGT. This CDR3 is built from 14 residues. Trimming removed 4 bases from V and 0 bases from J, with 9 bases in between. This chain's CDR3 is CASSLDSMNTEAFF. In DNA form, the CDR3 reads TGTGCCAGCAGTTTGGACAGTATGAACACTGAAGCTTTCTTT.

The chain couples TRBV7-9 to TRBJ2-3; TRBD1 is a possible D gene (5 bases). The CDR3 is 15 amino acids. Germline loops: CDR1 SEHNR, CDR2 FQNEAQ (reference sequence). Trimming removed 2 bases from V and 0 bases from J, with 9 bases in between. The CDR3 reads CASSLPTASTDTQYF. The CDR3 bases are TGTGCCAGCAGCTTACCGACAGCTAGCACAGATACGCAGTATTTT.

As DNA, the CDR3 is TGTGCCAGCAAGACCGACAGGGGCCTAGAGACCCAGTACTTC. Its protein is CASKTDRGLETQYF. V is TRBV7-2 and J is TRBJ2-5; 8 bases align to TRBD1. The junction had 8 bases not matched to a gene; V was cut back by 7 bases and J by 4 bases. The CDR3 extends over 14 amino acids. The germline V gene encodes CDR1 SGHTA and CDR2 FQGNSA.

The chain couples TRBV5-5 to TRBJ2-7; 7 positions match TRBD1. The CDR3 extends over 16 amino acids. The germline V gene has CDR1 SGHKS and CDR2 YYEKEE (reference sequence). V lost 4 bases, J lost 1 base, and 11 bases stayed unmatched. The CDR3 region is CASSPLPSRGSYEQYF. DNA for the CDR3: TGTGCCAGCAGCCCACTGCCCAGCAGGGGGTCCTACGAGCAGTACTTC.